The clone carrying this T cell receptor beta chain was seen a few times. Its antigen is still unknown. As every portion of the isolated RNA was reverse transcribed, the sequencing read expressed TCRB transcripts. Assay used: immunoSEQ multiplex PCR; TCRdb lists only in-frame clones, some missing. The sample has roughly 340,000 clones; 10% to 15% are singletons. The source of the sample is a study of beta chain features in type 1 diabetes. Whole-study results and caveats: The question left open here concerned HLA type influencing TCRB rearrangement. VDJ junctions from patients with type 1 diabetes contained fewer insertions and more deletions. For Type 1 diabetes patients, all four CD4+ subsets carried TCRB CDR3s that were moderately but significantly shorter.

CDR1 and CDR2 from the germline V gene are MNHNY and SVGAGI (reference sequence). V gave up 5 bases and J gave up 0 bases, with 11 bases separating them. The CDR3 sequence is 14 residues long. This sequence was found in a woman under 30 with type 1 diabetes. Sequencing was performed on naive CD4+ T cells from blood. The chain recombines TRBV6-6 with TRBJ2-7, with D possibly matching TRBD2 (5 bases). CDR3 loop: CASSPRTLSYEQYF. The CDR3 DNA reads TGTGCCAGCAGTCCCCGGACTCTCTCCTACGAGCAGTACTTC.